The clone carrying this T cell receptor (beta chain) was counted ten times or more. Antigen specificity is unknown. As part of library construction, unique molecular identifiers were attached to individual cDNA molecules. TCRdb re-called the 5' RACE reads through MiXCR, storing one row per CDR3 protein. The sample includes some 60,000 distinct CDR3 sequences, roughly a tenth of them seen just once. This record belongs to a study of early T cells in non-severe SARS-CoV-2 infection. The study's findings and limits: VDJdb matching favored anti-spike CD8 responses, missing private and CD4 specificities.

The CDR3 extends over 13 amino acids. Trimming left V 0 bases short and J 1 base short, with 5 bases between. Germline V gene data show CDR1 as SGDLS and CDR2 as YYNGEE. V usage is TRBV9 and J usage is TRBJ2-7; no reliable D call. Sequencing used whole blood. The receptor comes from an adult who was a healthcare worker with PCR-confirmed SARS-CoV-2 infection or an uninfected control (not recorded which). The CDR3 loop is CASSVGGSYEQYF. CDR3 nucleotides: TGTGCCAGCAGCGTAGGGGGTTCCTACGAGCAGTACTTC.